These 24 T cell receptor beta chains were sequenced from one sample in a study of blood T cells in healthy people across ages. PCR was performed a second time for about 7 to 12 cycles using a sample-barcoded 5' primer and a J-beta primer mix. Using its own MiXCR run on the 5' RACE reads, TCRdb lists one record per CDR3 protein. The table lists 450,000 to 650,000 distinct CDR3 sequences, 24% of them singletons. This same sample was also taken into another study, of T cells of mothers and their children.

Input material: blood. The source is a boy between 10 and 17 years old in good health.

The gene calls are TRBV7-9 and TRBJ2-5, with a weak D call TRBD2 (6 bases). The end of the DNA fits TRBJ2-7 better, so the J call may be wrong. There are 13 residues in the CDR3. Germline V gene data show CDR1 as SEHNR and CDR2 as FQNEAQ (reference sequence). This CDR3 reads CASSLSGVHEQYF. The CDR3 DNA is TGTGCCAGCAGCTTATCGGGGGTTCACGAGCAGTACTTC.

This chain connects TRBV10-3 to TRBJ2-3; D gene uncertain. Trimming took 6 bases from V and 7 from J, leaving 11 bases between them. Germline CDR1 ENHRY, CDR2 SYGVKD. CDR3 length: 12 amino acids. Here the CDR3 reads CAIRGGPYTQYF. CDR3 nucleotide sequence: TGTGCCATCAGGGGCGGACCTTATACGCAGTATTTT.

This clonotype was picked up one time. A much larger clone sits a single nucleotide away, making a read error possible. The rearrangement links TRBV6-6 to TRBJ2-1; D ambiguous. CDR1 is MNHNY, CDR2 SVGAGI, per germline (reference sequence). This CDR3 has 13 amino acids. Deletions cut 2 bases from V and 0 bases from J, with 2 bases between. CDR3 sequence (DNA): TGTGCCAGCAGTTACCCCTCCTACAATGAGCAGTTCTTC. Translated: CASSYPSYNEQFF.

This clonotype appeared a few times. J is TRBJ1-3 and V is TRBV7-9; TRBD1 might be the D (6 bases). V gave up 5 bases and J gave up 4 bases, with 15 bases separating them. Germline assignment: CDR1 SEHNR and CDR2 FQNEAQ (reference sequence). CDR3 length: 15 residues. The CDR3 bases are TGTGCCAGCAGCCCCCCTGGGGGGGCAGGAAACACCATATATTTT. It encodes CASSPPGGAGNTIYF.

This clonotype occurred a few times. Here the CDR3 DNA reads TGTGCCAGCAGTTCCGCCCATCTCCAGATGGGTGGGGAGACCCAGTACTTC. Protein sequence: CASSSAHLQMGGETQYF. The rearrangement uses TRBV6-5 and TRBJ2-1; D gene unclear. The DNA end is a closer match to TRBJ2-5, so the J assignment may be wrong. The CDR3 sequence is 17 residues long. Germline CDR1 is MNHEY and CDR2 is SVGAGI.

The chain combines TRBV6-1 with TRBJ2-3; no clear D gene. The CDR3 spans 16 residues. Trimming pared 6 bases from V and 2 bases from J, leaving 18 bases between. Per germline, CDR1 MNHNS and CDR2 SASEGT. The CDR3 loop is CASSRSRKAPTDTQYF. For the CDR3, the DNA is TGTGCCAGCAGCCGTTCACGGAAAGCCCCCACAGATACGCAGTATTTT.

V is TRBV7-8 and J is TRBJ2-7; TRBD2 agrees at 10 bases. The germline gives CDR1 SGHVS, CDR2 FQNEAQ. With 4 bases clipped from V and 3 bases from J, the junction kept 12 bases outside the gene matches. CDR3 length: 17 amino acids. CDR3 coding DNA: TGTGCCAGCAGCTCAACCTGGTTAGCGGGGGGTGACTACGAGCAGTACTTC. Amino acid sequence: CASSSTWLAGGDYEQYF.

The chain couples TRBV29-1 to TRBJ1-2; 9 bases agree with TRBD1. The V and J ends lost 1 base and 8 bases, in that order; junction bases with no gene match: 8. The CDR3 runs to 14 residues. Germline V gives CDR1 SQVTM, CDR2 ANQGSEA. The CDR3 here is CSVEGGTGNPGYTF. Here the CDR3 DNA reads TGCAGCGTTGAAGGAGGGACAGGGAACCCAGGCTACACCTTC.

This clonotype was counted between two and nine times. V usage is TRBV12-3 or TRBV12-4 and J usage is TRBJ2-1; TRBD2 matches 10 bases. The CDR3 consists of 16 residues. V trimming: 1 base; J trimming: 8 bases; junction bases outside the gene matches: 8. The CDR3: CASSLGLAGVSDEQFF. The CDR3 bases are TGTGCCAGCAGTTTAGGGCTAGCGGGAGTTTCGGATGAGCAGTTCTTC.

There are a few counts of this clonotype. CDR3 nucleotide sequence: TGCGCCAGCACCCCTAACGTCCTCTACGAGCAGTACTTC. Protein: CASTPNVLYEQYF. The chain uses TRBV10-2 and TRBJ2-7; D uncertain. Trimming took 7 bases from V and 3 from J, leaving 13 bases between them. The CDR3 spans 13 residues. Looked up from germline, CDR1 is WSHSY and CDR2 is SAAADI.

The CDR3 loop is CASTSVGTTTYEQYF. As DNA, the CDR3 is TGTGCCAGCACCTCGGTGGGAACAACAACCTACGAGCAGTACTTC. The genes are TRBV6-2 or TRBV6-3 and TRBJ2-7; no reliable D call. CDR3 size: 15 residues. Germline V gives CDR1 MNHEY, CDR2 SVGEGT. The V gene lost 7 bases and the J gene lost 2 bases, with 18 bases spanning the gap.

The genes are TRBV5-4 and TRBJ2-7; 8 positions match TRBD1. This CDR3 spans 12 amino acids. Germline V CDR1 and CDR2: SGHNT, YYREEE (reference sequence). V gave up 4 bases and J gave up 6 bases; unmatched junction bases: 3. Here the CDR3 reads CASSAGGCEQYF. CDR3 coding DNA: TGTGCCAGCAGCGCAGGGGGCTGCGAGCAGTACTTC. Complete variable domain (other parts from reference TRBV5-4 and TRBJ2-7): ETGVTQSPTHLIKTRGQQVTLRCSSQSGHNTVSWYQQALGQGPQFIFQYYREEENGRGNFPPRFSGLQFPNYSSELNVNALELDDSALYLCASSAGGCEQYFGPGTRLTVT.

This clonotype was detected only a few times. This chain joins TRBV10-3 and TRBJ2-1, with TRBD2 as a possible D gene (6 bases). This CDR3 is 18 amino acids long. The V end lost 3 bases, the J end lost 7 bases, and 25 bases lay between the germline ends. The germline gives CDR1 ENHRY, CDR2 SYGVKD. In nucleotides, the CDR3 is TGTGCCATCAGTGACACCACTGCCCACGGGAGTTCGGGGAATGAGCAGTTCTTC. Protein: CAISDTTAHGSSGNEQFF.

This chain joins TRBV11-2 and TRBJ2-5; D possibly corresponds to TRBD2 (6 bases). The DNA end is more similar to TRBJ2-1, so the J call may be wrong. The CDR3 is 14 residues long. Germline values: CDR1 SGHAT, CDR2 FQNNGV. The CDR3 spells CASSSRDSVYEQFF. The CDR3 DNA follows: TGTGCCAGCAGCTCGCGGGATTCTGTCTATGAGCAGTTCTTC.

The chain recombines TRBV29-1 with TRBJ1-4, with D maybe TRBD1 (6 bases). The CDR3 sequence is 15 residues long. The V end lost 4 bases, the J end lost 6 bases, and 18 bases lay between the germline ends. CDR1 SQVTM and CDR2 ANQGSEA come from the germline V gene. The CDR3 DNA follows: TGCAGCGTTGTCGGATATCAGGGGAGGGATGAAAAACTGTTTTTT. This sequence encodes CSVVGYQGRDEKLFF. The whole variable domain, remainder taken from reference TRBV29-1 and TRBJ1-4, is SAVISQKPSRDICQRGTSLTIQCQVDSQVTMMFWYRQQPGQSLTLIATANQGSEATYESGFVIDKFPISRPNLTFSTLTVSNMSPEDSSIYLCSVVGYQGRDEKLFFGSGTQLSVL.

V gene TRBV7-9 combines with J gene TRBJ2-7; D unresolved. V lost 5 bases and J lost 1, with 12 bases in between. The CDR3 is made up of 14 amino acids. Germline V gene data show CDR1 as SEHNR and CDR2 as FQNEAQ (reference sequence). This CDR3 reads CASSPMGSSYEQYF. In DNA form, the CDR3 reads TGTGCCAGCAGCCCCATGGGGTCTTCCTACGAGCAGTACTTC.

V gene TRBV6-5 combines with J gene TRBJ2-1; the D gene is possibly TRBD1 (6 bases). CDR1 is MNHEY and CDR2 is SVGAGI in the germline V gene. V lost 11 bases, J lost 5 bases, and 16 bases lay in between. The CDR3 sequence is 13 residues long. The CDR3 DNA is TGTGCCTCGGCGGACAGACATCACAATGAGCAGTTCTTC. Translating it yields CASADRHHNEQFF.

This clonotype was recorded only once. This rearrangement joins TRBV7-7 to TRBJ2-3, with 12 bases matching TRBD1. The V gene end was trimmed by 5 bases and the J gene end by 4 bases; junction bases not matched to a gene: 7. In germline, CDR1 is SSHAT, CDR2 FNYEAQ (reference sequence). The CDR3 consists of 16 residues. CDR3 DNA: TGTGCCAGCAGCCCCCCGGGACAGGGGGCCCCAGATACGCAGTATTTT. Translating gives CASSPPGQGAPDTQYF.

This clonotype has only a few counts. The chain carries TRBV13 and TRBJ2-5; D gene ambiguous. CDR1 and CDR2 from the germline V gene are PRHDT and FYEKMQ (reference sequence). V gave up 2 bases and J gave up 5 bases, with 12 bases separating them. CDR3 length: 14 residues. Here the CDR3 reads CASSLSRLSETQYF. DNA of the CDR3: TGTGCCAGCAGCTTAAGTCGCCTATCGGAGACCCAGTACTTC.

In its sample, this clonotype was seen a few times. The chain recombines TRBV6-5 with TRBJ2-1; TRBD2 matches at 13 bases. V dropped 3 bases and J dropped 7; count of bases not matched to a gene: 6. Germline loops: CDR1 MNHEY, CDR2 SVGAGI. The CDR3 extends over 16 amino acids. CDR3 bases: TGTGCCAGCAGTTATCGGACTAGCGGGAGTTTGAATGAGCAGTTCTTC. Protein sequence: CASSYRTSGSLNEQFF.

This clonotype showed up just a few times. The gene calls are TRBV18 and TRBJ2-1; 9 nucleotides align to TRBD1. V gave up 2 bases and J gave up 4 bases; unmatched junction bases: 3. CDR3 length equals 15 residues. Germline V gene lookup returns CDR1 KGHSH and CDR2 LQKENI. The CDR3 DNA sequence: TGTGCCAGCTCACCAGCCGGGACAGGGTACAATGAGCAGTTCTTC. Its protein product is CASSPAGTGYNEQFF.

This clonotype has more than one count but fewer than ten. The chain carries TRBV6-5 and TRBJ2-1; D call uncertain. Trimming took off 2 bases at V and 8 bases at J, with 13 bases between the two ends. Germline assignment: CDR1 MNHEY and CDR2 SVGAGI. This CDR3 has 14 amino acids. The CDR3 sequence is CASSYKRWLDEQFF. The CDR3, as DNA: TGTGCCAGCAGTTACAAGCGTTGGCTCGATGAGCAGTTCTTC.

This clonotype came up many times. The CDR3, as DNA: TGTGCCAGCAGTAACAGGAATCAGCCCCAGCATTTT. It is translated as CASSNRNQPQHF. The genes are TRBV6-5 and TRBJ1-5; D possibly corresponds to TRBD1 (5 bases). The CDR3 covers 12 residues. The germline CDR1 and CDR2 sequences are MNHEY and SVGAGI. Trimming shortened V by 5 bases and J by 4 bases, and 6 bases separated the two germline ends.

This clonotype occurred a few times. The gene calls are TRBV7-2 and TRBJ1-6, with TRBD1 matching 8 bases. Looked up from germline, CDR1 is SGHTA and CDR2 is FQGNSA. The CDR3 totals 14 residues. J lost 9 bases, V lost 6 bases, and 7 bases had no gene match. The DNA for the CDR3 is TGTGCCAGCAGTCAAGACAGGGGCGGTTCACCCCTCCACTTT. Amino acid sequence: CASSQDRGGSPLHF.